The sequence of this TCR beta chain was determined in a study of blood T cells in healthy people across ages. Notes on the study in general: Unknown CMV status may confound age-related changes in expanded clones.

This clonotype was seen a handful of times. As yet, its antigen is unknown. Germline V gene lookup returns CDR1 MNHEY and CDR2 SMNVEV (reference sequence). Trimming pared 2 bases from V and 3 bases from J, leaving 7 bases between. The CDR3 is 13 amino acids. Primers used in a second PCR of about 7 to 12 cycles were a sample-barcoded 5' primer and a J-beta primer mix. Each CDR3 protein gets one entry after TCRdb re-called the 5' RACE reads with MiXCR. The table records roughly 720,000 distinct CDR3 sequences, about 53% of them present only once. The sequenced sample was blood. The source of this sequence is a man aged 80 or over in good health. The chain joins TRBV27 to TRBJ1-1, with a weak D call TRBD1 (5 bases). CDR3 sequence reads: CASSLMGDTEAFF. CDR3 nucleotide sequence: TGTGCCAGCAGTTTAATGGGGGACACTGAAGCTTTCTTT.